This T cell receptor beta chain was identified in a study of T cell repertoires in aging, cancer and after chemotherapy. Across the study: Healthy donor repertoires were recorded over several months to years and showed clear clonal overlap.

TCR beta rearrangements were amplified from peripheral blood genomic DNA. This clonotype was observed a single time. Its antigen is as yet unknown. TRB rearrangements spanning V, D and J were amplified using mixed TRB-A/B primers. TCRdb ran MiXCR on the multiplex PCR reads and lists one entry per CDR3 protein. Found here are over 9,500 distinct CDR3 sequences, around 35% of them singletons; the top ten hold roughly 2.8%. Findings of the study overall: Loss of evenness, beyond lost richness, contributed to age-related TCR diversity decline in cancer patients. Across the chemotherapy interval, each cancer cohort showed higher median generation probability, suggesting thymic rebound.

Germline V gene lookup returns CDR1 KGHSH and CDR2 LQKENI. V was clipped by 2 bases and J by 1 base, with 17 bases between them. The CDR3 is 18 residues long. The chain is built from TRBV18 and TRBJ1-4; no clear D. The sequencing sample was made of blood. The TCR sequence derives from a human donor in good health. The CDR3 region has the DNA TGTGCCAGCTCACCAGATGGATTTAGCAGTGAAACTAATGAAAAACTGTTTTTT. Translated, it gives CASSPDGFSSETNEKLFF.